This is a list of T cell receptor beta chains from one sample in a study of blood T cell repertoires in COVID-19. Measured with immunoSEQ multiplex PCR; TCRdb has only the in-frame clones, and not every one. The table has about 170,000 clones, about 83% seen once; the top ten hold 3% to 4.5%. Sequencing used peripheral blood. All receptors derive from a man in his late teens or twenties with active or convalescent COVID-19. The CDR3 runs from the conserved cysteine through the conserved F or W. The order of the fields is J gene, D gene, clone size, V gene, CDR3 protein, CDR3 DNA. The D gene is left open where the match is weak. Clone size is stated in some rows and not others, as once, few, many or a class when expanded.

TRBJ1-1,.,.,TRBV9,CASSVEESQGHEAFF,TGTGCCAGCAGCGTAGAGGAGAGTCAGGGCCATGAAGCTTTCTTT
TRBJ2-7,.,.,TRBV4-1,CASSLRESYEQYF,TGCGCCAGCAGTTTACGGGAGAGCTACGAGCAGTACTTC
TRBJ1-1,TRBD1,.,TRBV7-8,CASSLPTGSNTEAFF,TGTGCCAGCAGCTTACCGACAGGGTCAAACACTGAAGCTTTCTTT
TRBJ2-7,.,.,TRBV11-2,CASSLRQGTSRKQYF,TGTGCCAGCAGCTTAAGGCAGGGGACCTCTCGGAAGCAGTACTTC
TRBJ2-1,.,few,TRBV6-4,CASSDSPDRNNEQFF,TGTGCCAGCAGTGACTCCCCAGACAGAAACAATGAGCAGTTCTTC
TRBJ1-2,.,.,TRBV24-1,CATSDPGRAVYGYTF,TGTGCCACCAGTGACCCTGGCAGGGCCGTCTATGGCTACACCTTC
TRBJ2-3,TRBD1,.,TRBV6-1,CASSELPTGADTQYF,TGTGCCAGCAGTGAACTGCCCACAGGGGCAGATACGCAGTATTTT
TRBJ2-2,.,.,TRBV7-9,CASSLIGGTGELFF,TGTGCCAGCAGCTTAATAGGGGGCACCGGGGAGCTGTTTTTT
TRBJ1-1,TRBD1,.,TRBV29-1,CSVDRGGTEAFF,TGCAGCGTAGACAGGGGTGGGACTGAAGCTTTCTTT
TRBJ2-3,TRBD2,.,TRBV5-1,CASSLTSGGTDTQYF,TGCGCCAGCAGCTTGACTAGCGGGGGCACAGATACGCAGTATTTT
TRBJ1-2,.,.,TRBV6-1,CASSEQGRSF,TGTGCCAGCAGTGAGCAGGGTAGGAGCTTC
TRBJ2-2,.,.,TRBV6-1,CASSEVGLRTGELFF,TGTGCCAGCAGTGAAGTAGGACTGAGGACCGGGGAGCTGTTTTTT
TRBJ1-2,TRBD1,once,TRBV15,CATSREIGTGGGYTF,TGTGCCACCAGCAGAGAAATTGGGACAGGAGGTGGCTACACCTTC